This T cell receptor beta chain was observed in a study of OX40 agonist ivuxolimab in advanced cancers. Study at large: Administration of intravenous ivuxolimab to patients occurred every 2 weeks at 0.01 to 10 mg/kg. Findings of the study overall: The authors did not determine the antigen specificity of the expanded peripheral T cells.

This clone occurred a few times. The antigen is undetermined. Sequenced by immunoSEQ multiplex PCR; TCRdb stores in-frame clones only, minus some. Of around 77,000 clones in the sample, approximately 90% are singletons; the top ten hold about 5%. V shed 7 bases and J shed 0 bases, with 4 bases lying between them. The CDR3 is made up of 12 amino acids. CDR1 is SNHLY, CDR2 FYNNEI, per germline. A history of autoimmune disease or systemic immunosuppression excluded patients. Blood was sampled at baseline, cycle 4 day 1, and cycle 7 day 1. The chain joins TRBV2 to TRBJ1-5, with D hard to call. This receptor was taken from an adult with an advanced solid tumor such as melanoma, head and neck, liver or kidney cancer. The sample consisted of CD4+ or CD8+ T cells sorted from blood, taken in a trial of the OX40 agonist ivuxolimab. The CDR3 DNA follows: TGTGCCAGCACCAATAGCAATCAGCCCCAGCATTTT. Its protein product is CASTNSNQPQHF.